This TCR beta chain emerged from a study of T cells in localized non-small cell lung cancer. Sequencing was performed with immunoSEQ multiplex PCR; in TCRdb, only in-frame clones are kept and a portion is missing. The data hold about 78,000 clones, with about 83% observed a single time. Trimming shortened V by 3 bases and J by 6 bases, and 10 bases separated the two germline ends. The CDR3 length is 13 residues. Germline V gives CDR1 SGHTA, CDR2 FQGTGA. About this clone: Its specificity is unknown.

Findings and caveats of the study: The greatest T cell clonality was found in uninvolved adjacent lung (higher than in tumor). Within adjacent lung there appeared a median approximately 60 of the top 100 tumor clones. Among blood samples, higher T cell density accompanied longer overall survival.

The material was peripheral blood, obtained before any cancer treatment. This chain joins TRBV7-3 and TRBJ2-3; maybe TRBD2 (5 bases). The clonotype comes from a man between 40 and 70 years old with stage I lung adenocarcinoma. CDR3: CASSFRRRDTQYF. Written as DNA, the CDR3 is TGTGCCAGCAGCTTCCGCAGGAGGGATACGCAGTATTTT.